A selection of T cell receptor beta chains follows, all from one sample in a study of blood T cell repertoires in COVID-19. TCRdb's table, derived via immunoSEQ multiplex PCR, lists solely in-frame clones and lacks some. Of 150,000 to 200,000 clones listed, 89% are singletons. The sample taken for sequencing was peripheral blood. Source of these receptors: a man aged 55 to 69 with acute or convalescent COVID-19. Both conserved end residues are part of each CDR3. A D gene is named only where the DNA matches it firmly. Clone size is stated in some rows and not others, as once, few, many or a class when expanded.

D	length	size	V	J	CDR3	DNA
-	15	once	TRBV9	TRBJ2-2	CASSVASGNTGELFF	TGTGCCAGCAGCGTAGCCTCCGGGAACACCGGGGAGCTGTTTTTT
-	18	-	TRBV19	TRBJ1-2	CASSQQVINRILNYGYTF	TGTGCCAGTAGTCAGCAGGTCATAAACAGGATCCTCAACTATGGCTACACCTTC
-	15	-	TRBV7-9	TRBJ1-4	CASSLDQLLNEKLFF	TGTGCCAGCAGCTTAGACCAGTTACTAAATGAAAAACTGTTTTTT
-	16	once	TRBV7-9	TRBJ2-7	CASSSTTEDNSYEQYF	TGTGCCAGCAGCTCTACGACAGAGGATAACTCCTACGAGCAGTACTTC
TRBD2	18	-	TRBV19	TRBJ2-3	CASSKTSGGRTNTDTQYF	TGTGCCAGTAGTAAGACTAGCGGGGGAAGGACAAACACAGATACGCAGTATTTT
TRBD1	14	-	TRBV3-1/TRBV3-2	TRBJ1-1	CASSRRTGGPEAFF	TGTGCCAGCAGCCGCCGGACAGGAGGCCCTGAAGCTTTCTTT
TRBD2	16	-	TRBV19	TRBJ2-3	CASRLSGVSSTDTQYF	TGTGCCAGTAGACTTAGCGGGGTTTCTAGCACAGATACGCAGTATTTT
TRBD1	16	-	TRBV5-8	TRBJ2-4	CASSPRDRVAKNIQYF	TGTGCCAGCAGCCCCCGGGACAGAGTAGCCAAAAACATTCAGTACTTC
-	13	-	TRBV11-2	TRBJ2-7	CASSLGRDYEQYF	TGTGCCAGCAGCCTCGGACGGGACTACGAGCAGTACTTC
-	16	-	TRBV18	TRBJ1-3	CASSFSRGSSGNTIYF	TGTGCCAGCTCATTCAGCAGGGGAAGCTCTGGAAACACCATATATTTT
-	16	few	TRBV5-5	TRBJ1-1	CASSSPLEGMNTEAFF	TGTGCCAGCAGCTCTCCCCTTGAGGGAATGAACACTGAAGCTTTCTTT
TRBD1	14	-	TRBV6-1	TRBJ2-7	CASSDRTGIYEQYF	TGTGCCAGCAGTGACAGGACAGGGATTTACGAGCAGTACTTC
TRBD2	16	once	TRBV7-2	TRBJ2-2	CASSLIAGGQIGELFF	TGTGCCAGCAGCTTGATAGCGGGGGGGCAGATCGGGGAGCTGTTTTTT
TRBD1	14	-	TRBV11-1	TRBJ2-5	CASSLGTGQETQYF	TGTGCCAGCAGCTTAGGGACAGGCCAAGAGACCCAGTACTTC
TRBD2	16	-	TRBV5-1	TRBJ2-2	CASSLAVTSFPGELFF	TGCGCCAGCAGCTTGGCCGTGACTAGCTTCCCCGGGGAGCTGTTTTTT
TRBD2	13	-	TRBV6-6	TRBJ2-7	CASSYGLVSEQYF	TGTGCCAGCAGTTATGGACTAGTATCCGAGCAGTACTTC
-	16	-	TRBV7-6	TRBJ1-5	CASSSADSDSNQPQHF	TGTGCCAGCAGCTCGGCGGACAGCGATAGCAATCAGCCCCAGCATTTT
TRBD1	16	-	TRBV5-1	TRBJ1-1	CASSLSYGTANTEAFF	TGCGCCAGCAGCTTGTCTTATGGGACAGCGAACACTGAAGCTTTCTTT
TRBD1	15	-	TRBV4-1	TRBJ2-1	CASSHRTGIENEQFF	TGCGCCAGCAGCCACCGGACAGGGATAGAGAATGAGCAGTTCTTC
-	16	few	TRBV18	TRBJ2-2	CASSQPGQIVRGELFF	TGTGCCAGCTCACAGCCGGGACAAATAGTTCGCGGGGAGCTGTTTTTT
-	11	-	TRBV10-1	TRBJ1-1	CASSAGYQSFF	TGCGCCAGCAGTGCGGGGTACCAATCTTTCTTT
-	14	-	TRBV11-2	TRBJ1-6	CASSLTDYNSPLHF	TGTGCCAGCAGCCTGACAGACTATAATTCACCCCTCCACTTT
-	14	-	TRBV6-2/TRBV6-3	TRBJ1-5	CASSLDGGRVAQHF	TGTGCCAGCAGTCTGGACGGGGGACGGGTGGCCCAGCATTTT
-	14	-	TRBV13	TRBJ1-1	CASSLGSGNTEAFF	TGTGCCAGCAGCTTAGGTTCCGGGAACACTGAAGCTTTCTTT
-	17	few	TRBV19	TRBJ2-5	CASTLGEAYFKSWTQYF	TGTGCCAGTACCCTCGGGGAAGCATACTTCAAGAGCTGGACCCAGTACTTC
TRBD2	16	-	TRBV5-1	TRBJ2-1	CASSISPSGGFNEQFF	TGCGCCAGCTCAATTAGTCCTAGCGGGGGGTTCAATGAGCAGTTCTTC
TRBD1	14	-	TRBV18	TRBJ2-5	CASSPRGSGETQYF	TGTGCCAGCTCACCCAGGGGGAGTGGAGAGACCCAGTACTTC
TRBD1	18	once	TRBV11-3	TRBJ2-1	CASSKYKGADSVYNEQFF	TGTGCCAGCAGCAAATATAAGGGGGCGGACAGCGTCTACAATGAGCAGTTCTTC